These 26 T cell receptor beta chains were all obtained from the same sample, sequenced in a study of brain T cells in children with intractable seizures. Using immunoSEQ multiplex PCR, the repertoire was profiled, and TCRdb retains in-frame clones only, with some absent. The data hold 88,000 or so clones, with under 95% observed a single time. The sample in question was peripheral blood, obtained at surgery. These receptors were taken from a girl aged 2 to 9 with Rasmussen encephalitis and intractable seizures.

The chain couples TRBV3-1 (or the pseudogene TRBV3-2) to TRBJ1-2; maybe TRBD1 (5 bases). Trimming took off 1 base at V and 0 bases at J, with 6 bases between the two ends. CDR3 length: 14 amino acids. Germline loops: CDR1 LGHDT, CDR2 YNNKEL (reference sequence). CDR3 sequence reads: CASSQAGANYGYTF. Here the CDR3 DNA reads TGTGCCAGCAGCCAAGCGGGGGCTAACTATGGCTACACCTTC.

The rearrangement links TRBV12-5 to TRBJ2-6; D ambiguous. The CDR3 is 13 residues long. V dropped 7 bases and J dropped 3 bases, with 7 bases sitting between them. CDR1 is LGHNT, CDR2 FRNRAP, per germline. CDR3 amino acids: CASAPGGANVLTF. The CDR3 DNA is TGTGCTAGTGCCCCCGGTGGGGCCAACGTCCTGACTTTC.

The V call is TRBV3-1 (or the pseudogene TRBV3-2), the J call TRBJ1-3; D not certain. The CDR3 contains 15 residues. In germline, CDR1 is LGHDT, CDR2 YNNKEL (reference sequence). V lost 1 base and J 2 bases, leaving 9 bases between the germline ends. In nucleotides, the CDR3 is TGTGCCAGCAGCCAAGTTTGGGGTGCTGGAAACACCATATATTTT. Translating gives CASSQVWGAGNTIYF.

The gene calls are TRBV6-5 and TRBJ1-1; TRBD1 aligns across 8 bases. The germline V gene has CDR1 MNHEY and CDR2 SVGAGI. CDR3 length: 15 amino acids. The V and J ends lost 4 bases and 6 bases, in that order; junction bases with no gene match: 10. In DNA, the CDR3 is TGTGCCAGCAGTTCTCAGGGGGCTGGGGACGCTGAAGCTTTCTTT. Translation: CASSSQGAGDAEAFF.

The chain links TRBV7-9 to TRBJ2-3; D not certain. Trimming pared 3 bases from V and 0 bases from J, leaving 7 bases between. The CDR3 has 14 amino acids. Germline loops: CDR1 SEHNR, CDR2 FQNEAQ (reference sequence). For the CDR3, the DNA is TGTGCCAGCAGCTTGGGGTGGAGCACAGATACGCAGTATTTT. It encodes CASSLGWSTDTQYF.

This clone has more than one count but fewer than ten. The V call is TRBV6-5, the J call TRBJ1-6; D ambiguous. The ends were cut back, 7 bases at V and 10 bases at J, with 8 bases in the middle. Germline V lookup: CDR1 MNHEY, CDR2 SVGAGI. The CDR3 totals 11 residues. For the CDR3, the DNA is TGTGCCAGCACTCTGGGCTCACCCCTCCACTTT. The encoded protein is CASTLGSPLHF.

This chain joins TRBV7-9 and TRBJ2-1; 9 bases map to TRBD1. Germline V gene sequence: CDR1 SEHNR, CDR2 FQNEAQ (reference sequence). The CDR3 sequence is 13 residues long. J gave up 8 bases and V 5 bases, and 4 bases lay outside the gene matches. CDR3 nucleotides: TGTGCCAGCAGCACGACAGGGGGGGATGAGCAGTTCTTC. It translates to CASSTTGGDEQFF.

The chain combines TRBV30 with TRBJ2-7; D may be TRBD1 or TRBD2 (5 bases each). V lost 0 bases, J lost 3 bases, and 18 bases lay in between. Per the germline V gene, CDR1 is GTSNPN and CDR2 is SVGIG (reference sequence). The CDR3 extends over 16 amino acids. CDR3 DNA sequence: TGTGCCTGGAGTGTACGAGGGTCGGGGCTGATCTACGAGCAGTACTTC. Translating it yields CAWSVRGSGLIYEQYF.

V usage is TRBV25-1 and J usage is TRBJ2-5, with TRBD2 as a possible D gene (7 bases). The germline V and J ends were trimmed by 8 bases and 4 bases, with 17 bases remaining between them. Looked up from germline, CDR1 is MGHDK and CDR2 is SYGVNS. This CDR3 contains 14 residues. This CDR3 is CASRRTGGPETQYF. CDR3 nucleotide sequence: TGTGCCAGCCGTCGTACGGGGGGCCCAGAGACCCAGTACTTC.

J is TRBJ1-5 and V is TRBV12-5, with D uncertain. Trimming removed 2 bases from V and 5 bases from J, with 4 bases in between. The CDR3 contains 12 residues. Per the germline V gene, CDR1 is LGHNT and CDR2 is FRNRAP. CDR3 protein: CASGLLDQPQHF. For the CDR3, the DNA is TGTGCTAGTGGTTTGTTAGATCAGCCCCAGCATTTT.

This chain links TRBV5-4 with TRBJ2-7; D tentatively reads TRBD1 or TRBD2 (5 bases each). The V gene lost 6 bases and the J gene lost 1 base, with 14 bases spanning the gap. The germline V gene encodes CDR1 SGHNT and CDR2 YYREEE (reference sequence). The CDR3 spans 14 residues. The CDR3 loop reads CASTRGADSYEQYF. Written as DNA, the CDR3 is TGTGCCAGCACCCGAGGGGCGGATTCCTACGAGCAGTACTTC.

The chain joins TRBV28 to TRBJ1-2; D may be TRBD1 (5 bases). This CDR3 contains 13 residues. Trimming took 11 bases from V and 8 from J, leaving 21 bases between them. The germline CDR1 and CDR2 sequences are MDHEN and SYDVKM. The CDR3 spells CAGKRGGVRGYTF. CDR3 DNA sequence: TGTGCCGGCAAGCGCGGGGGAGTGAGGGGCTACACCTTC.

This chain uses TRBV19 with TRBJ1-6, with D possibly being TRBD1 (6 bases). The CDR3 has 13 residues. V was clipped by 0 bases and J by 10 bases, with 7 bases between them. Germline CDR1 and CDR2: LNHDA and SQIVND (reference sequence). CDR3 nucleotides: TGTGCCAGTAGTATAGACAGGGGATCACCCCTCCACTTT. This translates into CASSIDRGSPLHF.

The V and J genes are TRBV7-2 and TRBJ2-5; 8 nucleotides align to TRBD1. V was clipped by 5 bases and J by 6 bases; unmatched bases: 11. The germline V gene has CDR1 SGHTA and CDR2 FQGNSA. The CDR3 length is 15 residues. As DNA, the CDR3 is TGTGCCAGCAGCATGGACAGGGCGTTCGGAAAGACCCAGTACTTC. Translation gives CASSMDRAFGKTQYF.

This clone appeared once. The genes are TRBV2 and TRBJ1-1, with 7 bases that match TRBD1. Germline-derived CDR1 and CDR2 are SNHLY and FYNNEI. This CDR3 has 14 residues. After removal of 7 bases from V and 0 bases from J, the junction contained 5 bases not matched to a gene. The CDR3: CASNGQAMNTEAFF. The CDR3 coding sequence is TGTGCCAGCAATGGACAGGCAATGAACACTGAAGCTTTCTTT.

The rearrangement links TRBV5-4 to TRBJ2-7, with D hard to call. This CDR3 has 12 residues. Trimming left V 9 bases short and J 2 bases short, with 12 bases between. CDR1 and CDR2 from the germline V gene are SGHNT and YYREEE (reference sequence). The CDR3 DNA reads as TGTGCCACCTTGACCCCTACCTACGAGCAGTACTTC. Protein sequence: CATLTPTYEQYF.

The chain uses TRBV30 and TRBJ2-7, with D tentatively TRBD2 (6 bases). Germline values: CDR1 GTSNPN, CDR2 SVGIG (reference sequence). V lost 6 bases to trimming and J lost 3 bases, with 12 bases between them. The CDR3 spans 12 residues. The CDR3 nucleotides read TGTGCCTGCATCCTCGGGAGCTACGAGCAGTACTTC. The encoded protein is CACILGSYEQYF.

The CDR3, as DNA: TGTGCCAGCAGTGGGACTTTTGAGCAGTTCTTC. This sequence encodes CASSGTFEQFF. The chain uses TRBV6-2 or TRBV6-3 and TRBJ2-1; possibly TRBD2 for D (6 bases). The V end was cut by 5 bases, the J end by 9 bases, with 8 bases between. The CDR3 contains 11 residues. Germline values: CDR1 MNHEY, CDR2 SVGEGT.

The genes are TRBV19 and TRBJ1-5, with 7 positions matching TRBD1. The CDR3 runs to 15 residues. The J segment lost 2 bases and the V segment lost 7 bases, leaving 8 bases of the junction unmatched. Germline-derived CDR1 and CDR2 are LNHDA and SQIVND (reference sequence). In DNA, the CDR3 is TGTGCCAGTACCATGACAGGGTCGGGCAATCAGCCCCAGCATTTT. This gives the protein CASTMTGSGNQPQHF.

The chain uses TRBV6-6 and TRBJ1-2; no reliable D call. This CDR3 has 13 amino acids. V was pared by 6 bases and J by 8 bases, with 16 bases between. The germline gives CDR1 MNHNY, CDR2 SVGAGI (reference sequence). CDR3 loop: CASSELGLGGYTF. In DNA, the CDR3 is TGTGCCAGCAGCGAACTCGGGCTGGGAGGCTACACCTTC.

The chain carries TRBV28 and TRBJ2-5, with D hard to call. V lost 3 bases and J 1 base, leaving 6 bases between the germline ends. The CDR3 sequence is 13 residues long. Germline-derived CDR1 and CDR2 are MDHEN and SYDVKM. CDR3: CASSLSAQETQYF. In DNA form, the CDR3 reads TGTGCCAGCAGTTTGTCAGCCCAAGAGACCCAGTACTTC.

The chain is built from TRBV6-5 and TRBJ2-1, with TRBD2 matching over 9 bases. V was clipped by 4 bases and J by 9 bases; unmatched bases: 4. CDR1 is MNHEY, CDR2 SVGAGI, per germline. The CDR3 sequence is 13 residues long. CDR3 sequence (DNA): TGTGCCAGCAGTTCGGGACTAGCCGGTGAGCAGTTCTTC. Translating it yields CASSSGLAGEQFF.

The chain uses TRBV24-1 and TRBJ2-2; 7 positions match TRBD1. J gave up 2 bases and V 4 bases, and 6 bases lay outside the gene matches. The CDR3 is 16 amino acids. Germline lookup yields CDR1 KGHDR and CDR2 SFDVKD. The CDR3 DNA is TGTGCCACCAGTGACTTCGGGACAGCAAACACCGGGGAGCTGTTTTTT. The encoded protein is CATSDFGTANTGELFF.

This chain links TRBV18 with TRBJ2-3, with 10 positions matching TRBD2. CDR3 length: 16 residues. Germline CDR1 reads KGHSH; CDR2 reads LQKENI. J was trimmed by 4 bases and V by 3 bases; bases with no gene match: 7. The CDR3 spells CASSPQAGGRPDTQYF. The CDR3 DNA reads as TGTGCCAGCTCACCTCAAGCGGGGGGGCGCCCAGATACGCAGTATTTT.

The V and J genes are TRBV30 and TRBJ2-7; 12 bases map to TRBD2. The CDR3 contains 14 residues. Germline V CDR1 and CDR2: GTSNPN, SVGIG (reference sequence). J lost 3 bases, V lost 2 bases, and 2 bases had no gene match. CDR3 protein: CAWSPTSGSYEQYF. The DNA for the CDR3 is TGTGCCTGGAGTCCGACTAGCGGGAGCTACGAGCAGTACTTC.

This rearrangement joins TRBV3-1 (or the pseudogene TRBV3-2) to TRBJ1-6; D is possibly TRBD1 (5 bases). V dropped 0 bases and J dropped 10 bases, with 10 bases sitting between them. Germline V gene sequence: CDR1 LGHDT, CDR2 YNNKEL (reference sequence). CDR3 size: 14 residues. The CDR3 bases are TGTGCCAGCAGCCAAGATGGCAGGGTCTCACCCCTCCACTTT. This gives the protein CASSQDGRVSPLHF.